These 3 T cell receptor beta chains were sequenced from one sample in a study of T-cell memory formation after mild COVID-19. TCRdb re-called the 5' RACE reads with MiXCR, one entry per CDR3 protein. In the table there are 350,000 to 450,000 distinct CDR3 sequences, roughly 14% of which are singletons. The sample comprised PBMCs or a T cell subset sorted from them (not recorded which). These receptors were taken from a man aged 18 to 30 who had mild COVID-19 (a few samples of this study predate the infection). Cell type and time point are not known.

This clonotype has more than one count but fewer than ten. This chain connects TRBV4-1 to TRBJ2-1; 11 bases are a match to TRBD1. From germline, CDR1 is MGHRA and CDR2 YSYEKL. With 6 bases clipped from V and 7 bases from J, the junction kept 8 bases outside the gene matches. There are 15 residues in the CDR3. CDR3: CASSLAGQGVNEQFF. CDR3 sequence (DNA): TGCGCCAGCAGTCTTGCGGGACAGGGGGTAAATGAGCAGTTCTTC.

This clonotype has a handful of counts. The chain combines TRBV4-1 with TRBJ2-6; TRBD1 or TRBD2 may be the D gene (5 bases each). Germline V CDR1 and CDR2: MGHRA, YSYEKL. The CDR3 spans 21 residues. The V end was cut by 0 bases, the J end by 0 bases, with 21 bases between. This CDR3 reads CASSQEHHRGRTHSGANVLTF. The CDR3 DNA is TGCGCCAGCAGCCAAGAACACCATCGGGGCAGGACCCACTCTGGGGCCAACGTCCTGACTTTC.

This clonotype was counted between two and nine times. CDR3 amino acids: CASSHSTGELFF. In DNA, the CDR3 is TGTGCCAGCAGCCACAGCACCGGGGAGCTGTTTTTT. V gene TRBV7-8 combines with J gene TRBJ2-2, with unresolved D. The CDR3 totals 12 residues. V was shortened by 5 bases and J by 4 bases, with 5 bases between the two germline ends. The germline CDR1 and CDR2 sequences are SGHVS and FQNEAQ.